This TCR beta chain was identified in a study of blood T cells in healthy people across ages. With a J-beta primer mix and a sample-barcoded 5' primer, a second PCR ran about 6 to 11 cycles. Tagging of each cDNA molecule was performed by a template-switch adaptor with 12 random nucleotides. TCRdb re-called the 5' RACE reads with MiXCR, one entry per CDR3 protein. The sample holds roughly 2 million distinct CDR3 sequences; 49% are singletons and the top ten take over 2%. Regarding this clonotype: Its target is unknown.

Findings of the study overall: Researchers judged that diversity estimates from one million T cells fell short of true values. Both naive CD4+ cell counts and diversity were greater in long-lived donors than in aged donors. Shifts in expanded clonotypes may have been confounded by donor CMV status, which was unknown.

V was trimmed by 0 bases and J by 3 bases, leaving 15 bases between them. This CDR3 region has 16 residues. Germline-derived CDR1 and CDR2 are LGHNA and YSLEER. The sequencing sample was made of blood. The source is a woman aged 40 to 49 in good health. The chain joins TRBV4-3 to TRBJ2-7, with D hard to call. The CDR3 loop reads CASSQEVRHTDYEQYF. DNA of the CDR3: TGCGCCAGCAGCCAAGAGGTTCGGCACACTGACTACGAGCAGTACTTC.